Described below is a single TCR beta chain sequence and its context. Its antigen is currently unknown. 60 Vbeta and 13 Jbeta primers were used in PCR. TCRdb's copy holds only in-frame clones and misses some; the assay was immunoSEQ multiplex PCR. The sample lists around 150,000 clones, 75% to 90% occurring once. The data stem from a study of cytomegalovirus exposure and HLA in healthy donors. General study results and limits: For most TCR beta V segments, an earlier analysis put the productive rate at about 87% or about 30% of the time. In terms of immune exposure information, only CMV serostatus was available.

The clonotype was recovered from a woman aged 45-59 years in good health and CMV-seropositive. The specimen was PBMCs.

The CDR3 reads CASRPRGNTEAFF. CDR3 DNA: TGTGCCAGCAGGCCCAGGGGGAACACTGAAGCTTTCTTT. The chain is built from TRBV6-5 and TRBJ1-1; weak D call: TRBD1 (6 bases). This CDR3 comprises 13 residues. Between the trimmed V and J ends, which lost 6 bases and 1 base, there was a span of 9 bases. From germline, CDR1 is MNHEY and CDR2 SVGAGI.